Shown below are 6 T cell receptor beta chains from a single sample sequenced in a study of OX40 agonist ivuxolimab in advanced cancers. Libraries were constructed by the immunoSEQ multiplex PCR assay. TCRdb re-hosts the immuneACCESS table, in-frame sequences only. Its copies lack some clones; in the studies checked, an unresolved V gene accounts for under half of them, and the cause for the rest is not known. Present in this sample are tens of thousands of clones, 70% to 90% of which were seen just once. In total, the top ten clones hold around 0.3% of the sample. Sequences were derived from CD4+ or CD8+ T cells sorted from blood, sampled in a trial of the OX40 agonist ivuxolimab. Receptors were obtained from an adult with an advanced solid tumor such as melanoma, head and neck, liver or kidney cancer.

This chain's CDR3 is CASSQAGLGAGGPNTQYF. CDR3 nucleotide sequence: TGCGCCAGCAGCCAAGCAGGACTAGGCGCGGGGGGGCCAAATACGCAGTATTTT. The chain combines TRBV4-1 with TRBJ2-3; 9 bases agree with TRBD2. The V gene end was trimmed by 1 base and the J gene end by 7 bases; junction bases not matched to a gene: 15. The CDR3 sequence is 18 residues long. CDR1 and CDR2 from the germline V gene are MGHRA and YSYEKL.

The rearrangement joins TRBV5-4 to TRBJ1-5; D is unclear. Looked up from germline, CDR1 is SGHNT and CDR2 is YYREEE (reference sequence). V was pared by 5 bases and J by 7 bases, with 16 bases between. This CDR3 has 14 amino acids. CDR3 protein: CASRMMGSGQPQHF. The CDR3, as DNA: TGTGCCAGCAGGATGATGGGTAGCGGCCAGCCCCAGCATTTT.

CDR3 DNA: TGTGCCATCAGAGACGTTTCAGGGGGCGGCACTGAAGCTTTCTTT. This translates into CAIRDVSGGGTEAFF. The chain employs TRBV10-3 and TRBJ1-1; 8 bases agree with TRBD1. This CDR3 is built from 15 residues. Germline loops: CDR1 ENHRY, CDR2 SYGVKD. V shed 6 bases, J shed 4 bases, and the junction held 10 bases outside the gene matches.

The gene calls are TRBV5-1 and TRBJ1-6, with a tentative D call TRBD1 (6 bases). This CDR3 is 15 amino acids long. V lost 10 bases, J lost 9 bases, and 23 bases lay in between. Germline values: CDR1 SGHRS, CDR2 YFSETQ. The CDR3 nucleotides read TGCGCCTCCCGAGGGGGGCCCATGGAACCTTCACCCCTCCACTTT. Its translation: CASRGGPMEPSPLHF.

The CDR3 sequence is CASSLDSNQPQHF. CDR3 bases: TGTGCCAGCAGCTTGGATAGCAATCAGCCCCAGCATTTT. The rearrangement uses TRBV5-4 and TRBJ1-5, with D hard to call. Germline assignment: CDR1 SGHNT and CDR2 YYREEE (reference sequence). V dropped 0 bases and J dropped 0 bases, with 1 base sitting between them. CDR3 length: 13 residues.

This chain links TRBV7-2 with TRBJ1-4; 7 bases are a match to TRBD1. The CDR3 is 14 residues long. J was trimmed by 8 bases and V by 11 bases; bases with no gene match: 14. Germline values: CDR1 SGHTA, CDR2 FQGNSA. CDR3 in amino acids: CASSEGTVDEKLFF. The DNA of the CDR3 is TGTGCCTCCTCCGAGGGGACAGTAGACGAAAAACTGTTTTTT.